This T cell receptor (beta chain) derives from a study of immune evolution from preneoplasia to lung adenocarcinoma. The ends were cut back, 0 bases at V and 0 bases at J, with 8 bases in the middle. In germline, CDR1 is KGHSH, CDR2 LQKENI. The CDR3 consists of 16 residues. Resections took place in Japan or China from the mid-2010s to the late 2010s. Method: immunoSEQ multiplex PCR; TCRdb's copy keeps in-frame clones and lacks some. Of 5,000 to 6,000 clones listed, about four fifths are singletons. Input material: FFPE normal lung tissue adjacent to the tumor. The genes are TRBV18 and TRBJ2-2; D gene uncertain. This sequence was found in a person aged 50-75 years with lung adenocarcinoma. DNA of the CDR3: TGTGCCAGCTCACCACCGAACAGAGCGAACACCGGGGAGCTGTTTTTT. Protein sequence: CASSPPNRANTGELFF.